This TCR beta chain was found in a study of T cells in Graves' hyperthyroidism and ophthalmopathy. Patients were excluded because of uncontrolled infection, other autoimmune disease, pregnancy or lactation. It was 8 to 10 ml of fresh peripheral blood that supplied the PBMCs. This clonotype was observed many times. Its antigen is not known. Germline lookup yields CDR1 LGHDT and CDR2 YNNKEL (reference sequence). Germline trimming cut 2 bases from V and 5 bases from J; bases unmatched to any gene: 9. CDR3 size: 17 residues. Amplification of TCR beta CDR3 regions was performed using RNA transcripts as template. TCR CDR3 regions were first amplified by RT-PCR with HTBI primers. MiXCR was run by TCRdb on the multiplex PCR reads, yielding one entry per CDR3 protein. The profile covers under 500,000 distinct CDR3 sequences, with roughly an eighth appearing a single time and 25% to 30% taken by the ten largest.

Overall study findings and caveats: Researchers found most expanded thyroid clonotypes above 0.001 in blood as well.

Source material: blood. J is TRBJ2-3 and V is TRBV3-1; 11 bases map to TRBD2. The sequence was collected from a man aged 50-60 years with Graves' ophthalmopathy. CDR3 DNA sequence: TGTGCCAGCAGCCAATTTGCACTAGCGGGAGAAATAGATACGCAGTATTTT. It encodes CASSQFALAGEIDTQYF.